A selection of T cell receptor beta chains follows, all from one sample in a study of T cell changes during pregnancy in multiple sclerosis. The repertoire was sequenced with immunoSEQ multiplex PCR; TCRdb's copy has only in-frame clones and lacks some. The profile shows over 45,000 clones, approximately 92% of them singletons. Sample: CD4+ T cells from peripheral blood mononuclear cells, taken in the second trimester of pregnancy. The origin of the receptors is a female donor in good health, enrolled as a control in a pregnancy study. The CDR3 runs from the conserved cysteine through the conserved F or W. Fields, in order: J gene, V gene, D gene, clone size, CDR3 protein. A D gene is named only where the DNA matches it firmly. The size of a clone is reported for some rows only, either as once, few or many, or as a class for expanded clones.

>TRBJ2-7|TRBV7-2|.|.
CASTLDSAGEQYF
>TRBJ1-1|TRBV28|TRBD1|.
CASSILTGGRSTEAFF
>TRBJ2-1|TRBV4-1|.|.
CASSLGIRGTEQFF
>TRBJ2-1|TRBV7-9|.|.
CASSFGGGHNEQFF
>TRBJ1-3|TRBV2|.|.
CASSPSSSGNTIYF
>TRBJ2-1|TRBV27|.|.
CASCQAGCNEQFF
>TRBJ1-2|TRBV9|TRBD1|.
CASSVGTGFYGYTF
>TRBJ1-2|TRBV5-1|.|.
CASSLAGVLEGSRGYTF
>TRBJ2-3|TRBV11-3|TRBD2|.
CASSLAPLTVAGVADTQYF
>TRBJ1-4|TRBV7-9|TRBD1|.
CASTRQGANEKLFF
>TRBJ2-4|TRBV7-3|TRBD1|.
CASSSGQGLAKNIQYF
>TRBJ2-1|TRBV19|.|.
CASSIGTRATGNEQFF
>TRBJ2-5|TRBV5-1|TRBD2|.
CASSLVGGRLAGTQETQYF
>TRBJ2-3|TRBV19|.|once
CASSIEQTTQYF
>TRBJ1-4|TRBV25-1|.|.
CASSETLTVGSTNEKLFF
>TRBJ2-7|TRBV18|.|.
CASSPRDSRSSYEQYF
>TRBJ2-3|TRBV4-3|TRBD2|once
CASSTSSGSVGDTQYF
>TRBJ2-3|TRBV15|TRBD1|.
CATRPGQHTDTQYF
>TRBJ2-3|TRBV28|.|.
CASSRQRHTQYF
>TRBJ2-7|TRBV11-3|TRBD1|.
CASSPGQGKTYEQYF
>TRBJ1-1|TRBV28|TRBD1|few
CASSRGTGNFDTEAFF
>TRBJ1-2|TRBV4-2|.|.
CASSQFGGPPGYTF
>TRBJ1-3|TRBV5-1|.|.
CASSLGSGNGNTIYF
>TRBJ2-7|TRBV6-5|TRBD2|once
CASSRGLAGTYEQYF
>TRBJ1-5|TRBV6-5|TRBD1|.
CASRSTGGGNQPQHF
>TRBJ2-7|TRBV7-9|TRBD2|.
CASSTAPGLDHHEQYF
>TRBJ1-5|TRBV2|.|.
CASSEESHNQPQHF
>TRBJ1-4|TRBV20-1|.|few
CSGSDNEKLFF
>TRBJ1-3|TRBV14|.|.
CASSQVQIISGNTIYF
>TRBJ1-1|TRBV7-2|.|.
CASSLGQENTEAFF
>TRBJ2-7|TRBV5-8|.|.
CASSPRGFKNEQYF
>TRBJ1-1|TRBV6-4|TRBD1|.
CASRDSDRGTEAFF
>TRBJ2-1|TRBV7-9|TRBD2|.
CASSLALAGSYNEQFF
>TRBJ1-5|TRBV29-1|TRBD1|few
CSVGGGGNQPQHF
>TRBJ1-3|TRBV18|TRBD1|.
CASSQRQGKSGNTIYF